These 30 T cell receptor beta chains originate from one sample sequenced in a study of T-cell reconstitution after alpha-beta-depleted transplantation in children. Preparing the TCRbeta library involved the use of unique molecular identifiers. TCRdb independently ran MiXCR on the PCR reads; one entry per CDR3 protein. The sample has 200,000 to 250,000 distinct CDR3 sequences; about a tenth are singletons. Sequencing was performed on PBMCs, taken before TCRalphabeta/CD19-depleted stem cell transplant. All receptors come from a child under three years old with acute myeloid leukemia, due to receive a stem cell transplant.

This clonotype has a handful of counts. The rearrangement uses TRBV24-1 and TRBJ2-1; 13 bases are a match to TRBD2. The junction had 1 base not matched to a gene; V was cut back by 0 bases and J by 6 bases. Germline-derived CDR1 and CDR2 are KGHDR and SFDVKD. This CDR3 comprises 16 residues. DNA of the CDR3: TGTGCCACCAGTGATTTGACTAGCGGGAGGGCCAATGAGCAGTTCTTC. Its protein is CATSDLTSGRANEQFF.

The rearrangement joins TRBV20-1 to TRBJ2-7, with 7 positions matching TRBD1. With V trimmed by 5 bases and J by 2 bases, 6 bases remained unmatched. The CDR3 length is 13 residues. Germline lookup yields CDR1 DFQATT and CDR2 SNEGSKA (reference sequence). In DNA form, the CDR3 reads TGCAGTGCTTCGAGGACAGGACCCTACGAGCAGTACTTC. Its translation is CSASRTGPYEQYF.

In this sample, this clonotype turned up many times. The rearrangement joins TRBV5-1 to TRBJ2-3; tentatively, D is TRBD2 (5 bases). The V end lost 5 bases, the J end lost 4 bases, and 14 bases lay between the germline ends. The germline V gene encodes CDR1 SGHRS and CDR2 YFSETQ. The CDR3 is 14 amino acids. CDR3 region: CASSGAVTPDTQYF. The CDR3 region has the DNA TGCGCCAGCAGTGGAGCGGTGACCCCAGATACGCAGTATTTT.

This clonotype came up a few times. This sequence joins TRBV28 and TRBJ2-5; D is perhaps TRBD2 (6 bases). The V and J ends lost 3 bases and 7 bases respectively, with 12 bases between them. CDR3 size: 13 residues. Germline V gene data show CDR1 as MDHEN and CDR2 as SYDVKM. The CDR3 DNA reads TGTGCCAGCAGTTTCGGGGGAGCAGGGACCCAGTACTTC. Its translation is CASSFGGAGTQYF.

This clonotype occurred many times. V gene TRBV20-1 combines with J gene TRBJ2-2; D is unclear. Germline CDR1 reads DFQATT; CDR2 reads SNEGSKA (reference sequence). The CDR3 runs to 11 residues. V was shortened by 0 bases and J by 9 bases, with 5 bases between the two germline ends. In nucleotides, the CDR3 is TGCAGTGCTAGAGATGGCAGGGAGCTGTTTTTT. Amino acids: CSARDGRELFF.

This clonotype was observed many times. The gene calls are TRBV9 and TRBJ2-2; D possibly corresponds to TRBD2 (5 bases). CDR1 and CDR2 (germline): SGDLS, YYNGEE. With 0 bases removed from V and 4 bases from J, the gap between germline ends came to 13 bases. CDR3 length: 16 residues. This CDR3 reads CASSVDLGTSTGELFF. The CDR3 DNA is TGTGCCAGCAGCGTAGATCTGGGCACTAGCACCGGGGAGCTGTTTTTT.

The table lists this clonotype with many counts. V is TRBV29-1 and J is TRBJ2-1; D ambiguous. V lost 4 bases to trimming and J lost 0 bases, with 10 bases between them. The germline V gene encodes CDR1 SQVTM and CDR2 ANQGSEA. The CDR3 is 14 amino acids. The CDR3 DNA reads as TGCAGCGTTGGCCCGGGTCGCTCCTACAATGAGCAGTTCTTC. The encoded protein is CSVGPGRSYNEQFF.

This clonotype occurred many times. V gene TRBV12-3 or TRBV12-4 combines with J gene TRBJ1-6; D gene unclear. CDR3 length: 16 amino acids. Between the trimmed V and J ends, which lost 2 bases and 0 bases, there was a span of 8 bases. As DNA, the CDR3 is TGTGCCAGCAGTTTACATGCCAGCTCCTATAATTCACCCCTCCACTTT. It codes for CASSLHASSYNSPLHF.

This clonotype was counted at least ten times. The chain employs TRBV29-1 and TRBJ1-1, with a tentative D call TRBD1 (5 bases). CDR3 length: 12 amino acids. The V end was cut by 4 bases, the J end by 5 bases, with 11 bases between. CDR1 SQVTM and CDR2 ANQGSEA come from the germline V gene. The CDR3 sequence: CSVVAGGTEAFF. The CDR3 coding sequence is TGCAGCGTTGTCGCCGGGGGAACTGAAGCTTTCTTT.

As for this clonotype: The final CDR3 position lacks the conserved phenylalanine or tryptophan, pointing to a likely read error. The chain recombines TRBV12-3 or TRBV12-4 with TRBJ1-1, with TRBD1 matching 7 bases. J gave up 1 base and V 6 bases, and 5 bases lay outside the gene matches. The CDR3 spans 14 residues. For the CDR3, the DNA is TGTGCCAGCAGCCCGAGGACAGGGAACACTGAAGCTTTCTCT. Translating gives CASSPRTGNTEAFS.

This clonotype was detected ten times or more. This sequence joins TRBV20-1 and TRBJ2-1; possible D gene TRBD2, 5 bases. Germline CDR1 reads DFQATT; CDR2 reads SNEGSKA (reference sequence). Trimming pared 5 bases from V and 6 bases from J, leaving 17 bases between. The CDR3 runs 14 residues. The CDR3 coding sequence is TGCAGTGCTGCCCAGTACCAGCGGACCAATGAGCAGTTCTTC. Amino acid sequence: CSAAQYQRTNEQFF.

There are many counts of this clonotype. The rearrangement uses TRBV7-9 and TRBJ2-7; 8 bases agree with TRBD1. The ends lost 3 bases at V and 0 bases at J; junction bases unmatched: 4. The germline CDR1 and CDR2 sequences are SEHNR and FQNEAQ (reference sequence). The CDR3 extends over 15 amino acids. CDR3 sequence reads: CASSFRQGSSYEQYF. The CDR3 DNA reads as TGTGCCAGCAGCTTTCGACAGGGGAGCTCCTACGAGCAGTACTTC.

This clonotype was seen many times. The rearrangement joins TRBV12-3 or TRBV12-4 to TRBJ2-3, with TRBD2 matching 8 bases. The CDR3 runs 15 residues. V lost 9 bases and J lost 0; bases outside the gene matches: 8. In DNA form, the CDR3 reads TGTGCCAGTGGTTCGGGGGGGACGAGCACAGATACGCAGTATTTT. It translates to CASGSGGTSTDTQYF.

Many counts were recorded for this clonotype. The chain combines TRBV9 with TRBJ2-1; the D is unclear. With 5 bases removed from V and 2 bases from J, the gap between germline ends came to 14 bases. This CDR3 has 15 residues. Germline values: CDR1 SGDLS, CDR2 YYNGEE. The CDR3 here is CASRQLDRPYNEQFF. CDR3 DNA sequence: TGTGCCAGCAGGCAACTGGACCGACCCTACAATGAGCAGTTCTTC.

In its sample, this clonotype was seen many times. The chain couples TRBV5-1 to TRBJ2-7; tentative D call: TRBD1 (6 bases). Germline assignment: CDR1 SGHRS and CDR2 YFSETQ. V dropped 3 bases and J dropped 0 bases, with 7 bases sitting between them. The length of the CDR3 is 13 residues. The DNA of the CDR3 is TGCGCCAGCAGCTCGGGACACTCCTACGAGCAGTACTTC. Its protein product is CASSSGHSYEQYF.

This clonotype was recorded at least ten times. The chain recombines TRBV6-1 with TRBJ2-7; 7 nucleotides match TRBD1. Germline CDR1 and CDR2: MNHNS and SASEGT. CDR3 length: 13 residues. V lost 7 bases and J lost 4; bases outside the gene matches: 7. CDR3 in DNA: TGTGCCAGCAAAAGACAGGGTCGGTACGAGCAGTACTTC. Amino acid sequence: CASKRQGRYEQYF.

This clonotype has just one count. Germline and junction disagree at one end, which may indicate a read error. The chain is built from TRBV6-5 and TRBJ1-5; TRBD1 matches at 7 bases. The CDR3 consists of 13 residues. Germline values: CDR1 MNHEY, CDR2 SVGAGI. CDR3 bases: TGTGTCAGCAGGAGACAGGGATCACAGCCCCAGCATTTT. This translates into CVSRRQGSQPQHF.

This clonotype occurred many times. The chain recombines TRBV19 with TRBJ1-1, with D perhaps TRBD1 (5 bases). The CDR3 consists of 14 residues. V was trimmed by 5 bases and J by 4 bases, leaving 14 bases between them. CDR1 and CDR2 (germline): LNHDA, SQIVND (reference sequence). This chain's CDR3 is CASSPSYRFTEAFF. The CDR3 DNA reads as TGTGCCAGTAGTCCATCATACAGGTTCACTGAAGCTTTCTTT.

J is TRBJ2-3 and V is TRBV5-5; TRBD1 matches at 7 bases. Trimming cost V 4 bases and J 2 bases; bases outside gene matches: 4. This CDR3 comprises 14 residues. CDR1 and CDR2 from the germline V gene are SGHKS and YYEKEE (reference sequence). CDR3 protein: CASSLTGDTDTQYF. The CDR3 DNA reads as TGTGCCAGCAGCCTAACAGGGGACACAGATACGCAGTATTTT.

This clonotype was seen at least ten times. V and J are TRBV30 and TRBJ2-1; tentative D call: TRBD2 (5 bases). Deletions cut 4 bases from V and 4 bases from J, with 14 bases between. Germline assignment: CDR1 GTSNPN and CDR2 SVGIG (reference sequence). This CDR3 region has 14 residues. The CDR3 DNA reads TGTGCCTGGACCGTAAAAGCGGCGTACAATGAGCAGTTCTTC. Translating gives CAWTVKAAYNEQFF.

In this sample, this clonotype turned up many times. The chain couples TRBV5-1 to TRBJ1-2; D might be TRBD1 (6 bases). Trimming stripped 0 bases from V and 6 bases from J, with 9 bases between. Per the germline V gene, CDR1 is SGHRS and CDR2 is YFSETQ. The CDR3 is 13 residues long. The CDR3 region has the DNA TGCGCCAGCAGCTTGGTCACAGGGAATGGCTACACCTTC. This encodes CASSLVTGNGYTF.

This clonotype was observed many times. The chain joins TRBV4-2 to TRBJ2-5; TRBD2 matches 10 bases. With V trimmed by 1 base and J by 2 bases, 1 base remained unmatched. Germline V CDR1 and CDR2: LGHNA, YNFKEQ. The CDR3 is made up of 15 amino acids. CDR3: CASSQATSGQETQYF. The DNA for the CDR3 is TGTGCCAGCAGCCAAGCGACTAGCGGGCAAGAGACCCAGTACTTC.

The sample holds many counts of this clonotype. The chain links TRBV19 to TRBJ2-7, with 7 bases fitting TRBD2. The CDR3 extends over 14 amino acids. Trimming at V came to 10 bases and at J to 0 bases, leaving 9 bases not matched to a gene. Germline assignment: CDR1 LNHDA and CDR2 SQIVND (reference sequence). This chain's CDR3 is CATSSGASSYEQYF. The CDR3 nucleotides are TGTGCCACCTCAAGCGGGGCCAGCTCCTACGAGCAGTACTTC.

This clonotype was detected ten times or more. V gene TRBV12-3 or TRBV12-4 combines with J gene TRBJ1-5; a possible D gene is TRBD1 (5 bases). Trimming cost V 4 bases and J 1 base, with 8 bases left between them. This CDR3 is 14 amino acids long. The CDR3 reads CASSSRGSNQPQHF. CDR3 DNA: TGTGCCAGCAGTTCCCGGGGGAGCAATCAGCCCCAGCATTTT.

This clonotype was detected many times. The chain joins TRBV18 to TRBJ2-7; D call uncertain. The germline V gene encodes CDR1 KGHSH and CDR2 LQKENI. Trimming removed 3 bases at V and 2 bases at J, with 14 bases between. The CDR3 totals 15 residues. The CDR3 is CASSPRTATAYEQYF. The CDR3 nucleotides are TGTGCCAGCTCACCGCGGACGGCGACGGCCTACGAGCAGTACTTC. The full variable domain, completed using reference TRBV18 and TRBJ2-7, is NAGVMQNPRHLVRRRGQEARLRCSPMKGHSHVYWYRQLPEEGLKFMVYLQKENIIDESGMPKERFSAEFPKEGPSILRIQQVVRGDSAAYFCASSPRTATAYEQYFGPGTRLTVT.

This clonotype was detected many times. This rearrangement joins TRBV29-1 to TRBJ2-3, with unresolved D. CDR1 and CDR2 from the germline V gene are SQVTM and ANQGSEA. The V and J ends lost 7 bases and 2 bases respectively, with 13 bases between them. The CDR3 has 13 residues. The CDR3: CSAEPENTDTQYF. The CDR3 DNA reads TGCAGCGCCGAACCGGAGAACACAGATACGCAGTATTTT.

The chain links TRBV11-3 to TRBJ2-7; the D gene could be TRBD1 or TRBD2 (5 bases each). Trimming stripped 0 bases from V and 6 bases from J, with 15 bases between. This CDR3 comprises 15 residues. Germline CDR1 SGHNT, CDR2 YENEEA. The CDR3 loop is CASSLDGTPRGEQYF. The CDR3 bases are TGTGCCAGCAGCTTAGACGGGACCCCTCGGGGCGAGCAGTACTTC.

This clonotype was picked up many times. The rearrangement joins TRBV15 to TRBJ2-2; D call uncertain. The CDR3 length is 12 residues. The V end lost 4 bases, the J end lost 6 bases, and 6 bases lay between the germline ends. Germline V gene data show CDR1 as LNHNV and CDR2 as YYDKDF (reference sequence). CDR3 region: CATSNSPGELFF. CDR3 nucleotide sequence: TGTGCCACCAGCAATTCTCCCGGGGAGCTGTTTTTT.

This clonotype was recorded only once. A much larger clone differs from this one at a single base, so this may be a read error. J is TRBJ2-2 and V is TRBV11-3; TRBD2 might be the D (6 bases). Per the germline V gene, CDR1 is SGHNT and CDR2 is YENEEA. Trimming shortened V by 8 bases and J by 7 bases, and 20 bases separated the two germline ends. The CDR3 extends over 15 amino acids. The CDR3 is CASCPTSQTGGELFF. The CDR3 bases are TGTGCCAGCTGCCCTACTAGCCAAACTGGCGGGGAGCTGTTTTTT.

J is TRBJ2-6 and V is TRBV13; tentative D call: TRBD2 (6 bases). Between the trimmed V and J ends, which lost 5 bases and 1 base, there was a span of 12 bases. Germline CDR1 PRHDT, CDR2 FYEKMQ (reference sequence). CDR3 size: 16 residues. The CDR3 nucleotides read TGTGCCAGCAGCCCAACTCGGGGGTCTGGGGCCAACGTCCTGACTTTC. This codes for CASSPTRGSGANVLTF.